The sequence of this T cell receptor beta chain was determined in a study of blood T cell repertoires in COVID-19 (dated by TCRdb to the early 2020s). For the wider study: Samples from collaborators originated in the United States, Italy and Spain and spanned both the acute and convalescent phases of COVID-19. A de-identified subject ID, COVID-19 status, age in years and sex were almost always included in the sample metadata. The dataset comprised deeply sampled blood TCRbeta repertoires from subjects exposed to, actively infected with, or recovered from COVID-19. Samples were obtained from the ongoing ImmuneRACE study (first 160 participants) and from 1,254 subjects provided by 6 global collaborators. The material from the prospective study consisted of cDNA or gDNA derived from T cells, B-cell-depleted T cells, or PBMCs. A freely available public database, intended as a resource for researchers studying the immune response to SARS-CoV-2, is where the repertoires were released. Where available, HLA class I and class II types were obtained from metadata supplied by the sample provider rather than from assay-based typing. Summary of the overall study and its limitations: Clinical and demographic metadata were provided uncurated, with the amount varying by source and participant.

TCRbeta CDR3 regions were amplified from genomic DNA using the immunoSEQ Assay, a bias-controlled multiplex PCR. The paper's processing steps were these. The number of nucleated cells in each sample was estimated by amplification of reference gene primers within the assay. To quantify the absolute abundance of each unique TCRbeta CDR3 rearrangement, sequence reads were collapsed and filtered. Productive Simpson clonality was computed per sample as the square root of Simpson's diversity index over productive rearrangements. The source is immuneACCESS, and TCRdb retained only in-frame sequences with V and J called. Part of the clones is not carried over; for the studies checked, unresolved V genes explain less than half of this, and the remainder is unexplained. D and trimming were read from the DNA, whereas the V and J calls and clone size are those reported in that table. The sample has about 200,000 clones on record, roughly 90% of them singletons. The ten largest clonotypes hold 2% to 2.5% of the sample.

A word on this clone: It lacks a known antigen. No qualities accompany the bases; no much larger clone lies one base away.

V loses 8 bases of germline sequence and J loses 1 base, and the interval between the two ends is 14 bases. Including the terminal cysteine and phenylalanine, the CDR3 comprises 14 residues. Just CDR3 DNA is preserved here, 42 bases in frame from base 1. According to the germline V gene (reference sequence), CDR1 reads GTSNPN and CDR2 reads SVGIG. In the prospective study, participants were 18 to 89 years old, resided in about two dozen geographic areas of the United States, and were enrolled through a virtual design. Cohort assignment in the prospective study relied on participant-reported clinical history from a screening survey and a study questionnaire. Recovered participants in ImmuneRACE Cohort 3 were defined as having two consecutive negative NP/OP PCR tests, clearance from a healthcare professional, or resolution of symptoms. In the prospective study, whole blood, serum and a nasopharyngeal or oropharyngeal swab were collected from each participant by mobile phlebotomists. Prospective study participants could optionally give additional blood draws and questionnaires over an approximately two-month period. Prospective study blood samples were shipped either frozen or at room temperature before DNA extraction.

The receptor was derived from a woman aged 25-40 years who had recovered from COVID-19. The chain is encoded by TRBV30 joined to TRBJ2-2; possibly the D gene is TRBD2, per 6 matching bases. The source material was PBMCs or T cells enriched from blood (not recorded which). The nucleotide sequence reads as follows: TGTGCCCGAGGACGGGGGAAGAACACCGGGGAGCTGTTTTTT. This sequence encodes CARGRGKNTGELFF.